The clone carrying this TCR beta chain was detected ten times or more. Its antigen is not known. Primers used in a second PCR of roughly 6 to 11 cycles were a sample-barcoded 5' primer and a J-beta primer mix. Every cDNA was tagged by a template-switch adaptor with 12 random nucleotides. A single record per CDR3 protein comes from TCRdb applying MiXCR to the 5' RACE reads. The data contain hundreds of thousands of distinct CDR3 sequences, more than 45% of them singletons. Aged roughly 6 to 90, donors were systemically healthy Caucasians from Russia. Isolation of PBMCs gave at least 6 million cells per sample. The entry originates in a study of blood T cells in healthy people across ages. Points from the study as a whole: The study could not conclusively compare naive and antigen-experienced cells, given its unsorted PBMCs.

Trimming took off 0 bases at V and 6 bases at J, with 8 bases between the two ends. This CDR3 has 13 amino acids. Germline V gives CDR1 SGHKS, CDR2 YYEKEE (reference sequence). V is TRBV5-5 and J is TRBJ2-3; unclear D gene. Input material: blood. This clonotype originated in a woman over 75 in good health. Written as DNA, the CDR3 is TGTGCCAGCAGCTTGGCCCCGGAGGATACGCAGTATTTT. Amino acid sequence: CASSLAPEDTQYF. The full variable domain, rest sourced from reference TRBV5-5 and TRBJ2-3, is DAGVTQSPTHLIKTRGQQVTLRCSPISGHKSVSWYQQVLGQGPQFIFQYYEKEERGRGNFPDRFSARQFPNYSSELNVNALLLGDSALYLCASSLAPEDTQYFGPGTRLTVL.